The next 25 T cell receptor beta chains were all read from a single sample in a study of glioma-infiltrating T cells after dendritic cell vaccination. As for time point: after dendritic cell vaccination, including at tumor progression/relapse. Data came from immunoSEQ multiplex PCR; TCRdb stores just in-frame clones and leaves some out. Among 91,000 or so clones listed, roughly 80% were seen once. The material was blood, obtained after dendritic cell vaccination. The receptors originated from a human donor with glioblastoma.

The rearrangement links TRBV6-5 to TRBJ2-2, with 7 nucleotides matching TRBD2. The CDR3 is 15 amino acids. Germline assignment: CDR1 MNHEY and CDR2 SVGAGI. V dropped 4 bases and J dropped 5; count of bases not matched to a gene: 7. CDR3 protein: CASSSAGAGTGELFF. The DNA of the CDR3 is TGTGCCAGCAGTTCCGCGGGAGCGGGAACCGGGGAGCTGTTTTTT.

This clone was recorded only once. The J gene is TRBJ2-5, the V gene TRBV6-5, with 9 bases identical to TRBD1. CDR3 length: 14 residues. Germline trimming cut 6 bases from V and 6 bases from J; bases unmatched to any gene: 8. The germline gives CDR1 MNHEY, CDR2 SVGAGI. The CDR3 DNA follows: TGTGCCAGCAGGAAAGGGACAGGGAGACAGACCCAGTACTTC. Amino acids: CASRKGTGRQTQYF.

V gene TRBV9 combines with J gene TRBJ1-1; D is unresolved. V was shortened by 6 bases and J by 3 bases, with 21 bases between the two germline ends. The CDR3 consists of 16 residues. Germline lookup yields CDR1 SGDLS and CDR2 YYNGEE. DNA for the CDR3: TGTGCCAGCATGCGAGGGCAGGCGTCTGGGGACACTGAAGCTTTCTTT. It specifies CASMRGQASGDTEAFF.

On this clone itself: Additional DNA sequences in this sample encode the identical CDR3. V usage is TRBV5-1 and J usage is TRBJ1-2; maybe TRBD1 (5 bases). V was trimmed by 4 bases and J by 4 bases, leaving 8 bases between them. CDR1 and CDR2 from the germline V gene are SGHRS and YFSETQ. The CDR3 length is 12 residues. The DNA of the CDR3 is TGCGCCAGCAGCCCCGACAGCTATGGCTACACCTTC. Its translation is CASSPDSYGYTF.

This clone was observed a few times. The rearrangement links TRBV18 to TRBJ1-5, with D hard to call. V lost 2 bases and J lost 7, with 12 bases in between. This CDR3 contains 14 residues. Germline CDR1 KGHSH, CDR2 LQKENI. The CDR3 DNA follows: TGTGCCAGCTCACCATGGCCGGGGAAACAGCCCCAGCATTTT. Its translation: CASSPWPGKQPQHF. The whole variable domain, remainder taken from reference TRBV18 and TRBJ1-5, is NAGVMQNPRHLVRRRGQEARLRCSPMKGHSHVYWYRQLPEEGLKFMVYLQKENIIDESGMPKERFSAEFPKEGPSILRIQQVVRGDSAAYFCASSPWPGKQPQHFGDGTRLSIL.

This sequence joins TRBV9 and TRBJ2-7; D is undetermined. This CDR3 is 13 amino acids long. CDR1 is SGDLS, CDR2 YYNGEE, per germline. The V and J ends lost 6 bases and 3 bases respectively, with 13 bases between them. DNA for the CDR3: TGTGCCAGCAATACATCGCGACTCTACGAGCAGTACTTC. Translated: CASNTSRLYEQYF.

The V and J genes are TRBV5-4 and TRBJ1-1, with D possibly being TRBD1 (5 bases). From germline, CDR1 is SGHNT and CDR2 YYREEE (reference sequence). The CDR3 covers 15 residues. V lost 7 bases and J 3 bases, leaving 19 bases between the germline ends. Written as DNA, the CDR3 is TGTGCCAGCGGGACTTACACGGGAATTTACACTGAAGCTTTCTTT. Its translation is CASGTYTGIYTEAFF.

The chain carries TRBV9 and TRBJ2-5, with 7 bases fitting TRBD2. The CDR3 runs to 14 residues. Germline CDR1 SGDLS, CDR2 YYNGEE. With 0 bases clipped from V and 5 bases from J, the junction kept 4 bases outside the gene matches. The CDR3 region is CASSVDNGGETQYF. Written as DNA, the CDR3 is TGTGCCAGCAGCGTAGACAACGGGGGGGAGACCCAGTACTTC.

The chain uses TRBV6-6 and TRBJ1-6; 7 nucleotides agree with TRBD1. CDR1 is MNHNY and CDR2 is SVGAGI in the germline V gene (reference sequence). V lost 6 bases, J lost 17 bases, and 19 bases stayed unmatched. The CDR3 sequence is 15 residues long. CDR3 bases: TGTGCCAGCAGCCAGCCGGGACAGAGGAGCGGGAGTGTCCACTTT. Its translation is CASSQPGQRSGSVHF.

CDR3 protein: CAISGRGTYNEQFF. The CDR3 DNA reads as TGTGCCATCAGTGGGCGGGGGACCTACAATGAGCAGTTCTTC. V usage is TRBV10-3 and J usage is TRBJ2-1; 7 bases line up with TRBD2. CDR1 and CDR2 from the germline V gene are ENHRY and SYGVKD. There are 14 residues in the CDR3. Trimming at V came to 4 bases and at J to 2 bases, leaving 2 bases not matched to a gene.

The rearrangement joins TRBV19 to TRBJ1-2, with TRBD1 matching 7 bases. The CDR3 consists of 19 residues. The germline CDR1 and CDR2 sequences are LNHDA and SQIVND (reference sequence). Losses at the gene ends were 4 bases for V and 0 bases for J; bases not matched to a gene: 17. The CDR3 protein is CASSTWDSRTPVSNYGYTF. As DNA, the CDR3 is TGTGCCAGTAGTACATGGGACAGTCGAACACCTGTATCTAACTATGGCTACACCTTC.

The chain employs TRBV18 and TRBJ1-1; 9 nucleotides match TRBD1. Germline CDR1 reads KGHSH; CDR2 reads LQKENI. V dropped 3 bases and J dropped 4; count of bases not matched to a gene: 3. The CDR3 is 14 residues long. In DNA form, the CDR3 reads TGTGCCAGCTCACCCGGGACAGGGCCCACTGAAGCTTTCTTT. Protein: CASSPGTGPTEAFF. The full variable domain, in which reference TRBV18 and TRBJ1-1 provide the parts outside the CDR3, is NAGVMQNPRHLVRRRGQEARLRCSPMKGHSHVYWYRQLPEEGLKFMVYLQKENIIDESGMPKERFSAEFPKEGPSILRIQQVVRGDSAAYFCASSPGTGPTEAFFGQGTRLTVV.

The rearrangement links TRBV10-3 to TRBJ2-7; 14 bases agree with TRBD2. CDR1 and CDR2 from the germline V gene are ENHRY and SYGVKD. The CDR3 is made up of 17 amino acids. V shed 3 bases, J shed 3 bases, and the junction held 7 bases outside the gene matches. The CDR3 DNA is TGTGCCATCAGTGACCCGGGACTAGCGGGGGAAGTCTACGAGCAGTACTTC. This translates into CAISDPGLAGEVYEQYF.

The rearrangement uses TRBV6-6 and TRBJ2-5; 7 bases fit TRBD2. This CDR3 spans 15 amino acids. V dropped 6 bases and J dropped 1; count of bases not matched to a gene: 8. The germline V gene encodes CDR1 MNHNY and CDR2 SVGAGI (reference sequence). The CDR3 nucleotides read TGTGCCAGCAGCTATTCTAGCGGAGCCCAAGAGACCCAGTACTTC. It specifies CASSYSSGAQETQYF.

V usage is TRBV28 and J usage is TRBJ2-5, with TRBD1 matching over 9 bases. Germline V gene data show CDR1 as MDHEN and CDR2 as SYDVKM. The CDR3 spans 11 residues. With V trimmed by 6 bases and J by 14 bases, 7 bases remained unmatched. CDR3 nucleotides: TGTGCCAGCAGCCTTGGACAGGGGTCCTACTTC. It encodes CASSLGQGSYF.

J is TRBJ2-5 and V is TRBV5-1; TRBD1 matches 9 bases. The germline V gene has CDR1 SGHRS and CDR2 YFSETQ. This CDR3 has 15 residues. V lost 2 bases to trimming and J lost 4 bases; unmatched junction nucleotides: 6. This CDR3 is CASSFTGGVGETQYF. The CDR3 bases are TGCGCCAGCAGCTTTACAGGGGGCGTTGGAGAGACCCAGTACTTC.

J is TRBJ2-7 and V is TRBV2; tentatively, D is TRBD2 (5 bases). V was shortened by 6 bases and J by 2 bases, with 11 bases between the two germline ends. The CDR3 totals 13 residues. Germline V gene sequence: CDR1 SNHLY, CDR2 FYNNEI. CDR3 amino acids: CASRVWRAYEQYF. The CDR3 coding sequence is TGTGCCAGCAGGGTCTGGCGGGCCTACGAGCAGTACTTC.

V and J are TRBV15 and TRBJ1-1; D unclear. CDR3 length equals 13 residues. The germline V gene encodes CDR1 LNHNV and CDR2 YYDKDF (reference sequence). V dropped 0 bases and J dropped 5 bases, with 7 bases sitting between them. The CDR3 bases are TGTGCCACCAGCAGAGACTTCCGGACTGAAGCTTTCTTT. The encoded protein is CATSRDFRTEAFF.

This clone showed up just once. This sequence joins TRBV7-6 and TRBJ1-4, with TRBD1 matching 9 bases. CDR1 and CDR2 from the germline V gene are SGHVS and FNYEAQ. The CDR3 length is 15 residues. J lost 5 bases, V lost 5 bases, and 6 bases had no gene match. The CDR3 region is CASSASGTGNEKLFF. The CDR3 bases are TGTGCCAGCAGCGCCTCCGGGACAGGGAATGAAAAACTGTTTTTT.

This clone was counted a few times. V is TRBV6-5 and J is TRBJ2-7; 8 nucleotides line up with TRBD1. V lost 10 bases to trimming and J lost 5 bases; unmatched junction nucleotides: 10. The CDR3 contains 13 residues. The V gene's germline CDR1 is MNHEY and CDR2 SVGAGI. The CDR3: CAIQGALFDEQYF. DNA for the CDR3: TGTGCCATTCAGGGGGCCCTTTTTGACGAGCAGTACTTC.

This chain connects TRBV15 to TRBJ2-5; possibly TRBD2 for D (7 bases). CDR1 LNHNV and CDR2 YYDKDF come from the germline V gene (reference sequence). This CDR3 region has 15 residues. V was pared by 5 bases and J by 5 bases, with 18 bases between. CDR3 sequence: CATSEGGDFIETQYF. CDR3 nucleotide sequence: TGTGCCACCAGCGAGGGGGGGGACTTTATTGAGACCCAGTACTTC. Filled out from reference TRBV15 and TRBJ2-5, the complete variable domain reads DAMVIQNPRYQVTQFGKPVTLSCSQTLNHNVMYWYQQKSSQAPKLLFHYYDKDFNNEADTPDNFQSRRPNTSFCFLDIRSPGLGDTAMYLCATSEGGDFIETQYFGPGTRLLVL.

The V and J genes are TRBV19 and TRBJ2-7; possible D gene TRBD2, 6 bases. From germline, CDR1 is LNHDA and CDR2 SQIVND (reference sequence). This CDR3 has 16 residues. Trimming stripped 6 bases from V and 0 bases from J, with 18 bases between. In DNA, the CDR3 is TGTGCCAGTAGACTGTCGTCGCGGGGACTCTCCTACGAGCAGTACTTC. It translates to CASRLSSRGLSYEQYF. Using reference TRBV19 and TRBJ2-7 for the parts outside the CDR3, the full variable domain is DGGITQSPKYLFRKEGQNVTLSCEQNLNHDAMYWYRQDPGQGLRLIYYSQIVNDFQKGDIAEGYSVSREKKESFPLTVTSAQKNPTAFYLCASRLSSRGLSYEQYFGPGTRLTVT.

The chain has TRBV18 and TRBJ1-6, with D unclear. From germline, CDR1 is KGHSH and CDR2 LQKENI. V lost 2 bases, J lost 5 bases, and 10 bases lay in between. The CDR3 is made up of 15 amino acids. Written as DNA, the CDR3 is TGTGCCAGCTCACCAGGCGGATCTGATAATTCACCCCTCCACTTT. This sequence encodes CASSPGGSDNSPLHF.

Turning to this clone: Other DNA variants within this sample encode the same CDR3. The chain employs TRBV7-6 and TRBJ1-1, with a tentative D call TRBD1 (5 bases). Per the germline V gene, CDR1 is SGHVS and CDR2 is FNYEAQ. This CDR3 contains 14 residues. Trimming removed 1 base from V and 3 bases from J, with 9 bases in between. CDR3 in amino acids: CASSLGQGHTEAFF. The DNA for the CDR3 is TGTGCCAGCAGCTTAGGTCAGGGTCACACTGAAGCTTTCTTT.

The J gene is TRBJ1-2, the V gene TRBV30, with a possible D match to TRBD1 (5 bases). The germline gives CDR1 GTSNPN, CDR2 SVGIG (reference sequence). The CDR3 sequence is 14 residues long. The V gene lost 1 base and the J gene lost 3 bases, with 12 bases spanning the gap. CDR3 DNA: TGTGCCTGGAGTGGGGGGGGAAAGGACTATGGCTACACCTTC. As protein: CAWSGGGKDYGYTF. The whole variable domain, remainder taken from reference TRBV30 and TRBJ1-2, is SQTIHQWPATLVQPVGSPLSLECTVEGTSNPNLYWYRQAAGRGLQLLFYSVGIGQISSEVPQNLSASRPQDRQFILSSKKLLLSDSGFYLCAWSGGGKDYGYTFGSGTRLTVV.